The 16 T cell receptor beta chains in this list originate from one sample, sequenced in a study of T cell clonality in common variable immunodeficiency. Profiled with immunoSEQ multiplex PCR; TCRdb holds only in-frame clones, not every one. This repertoire lists tens of thousands of clones without singletons; more than 1.5% sits in the top ten. Sequencing was done on a sample of peripheral blood mononuclear cells. These receptor sequences come from a person aged 18 to 70 in good health.

This clone was observed many times. The read ends 3 residues before the CDR3 terminus; that terminus is restored from the germline J gene. The rearrangement joins TRBV20-1 to TRBJ2-3, with 8 bases identical to TRBD2. The CDR3 length is 14 residues. From germline, CDR1 is DFQATT and CDR2 SNEGSKA (reference sequence). Partial CDR3 DNA: TGCAGTGCCAAGGGACTAGTCTTACAAGAGACG. Translating gives CSAKGLVLQET. The complete CDR3 sequence is CSAKGLVLQETQYF.

This clone occurred many times. The read ends 3 residues shy of where the CDR3 ends; the end is completed using the germline J gene. The chain joins TRBV18 to TRBJ1-4; no reliable D call. The CDR3 totals 14 residues. From germline, CDR1 is KGHSH and CDR2 LQKENI. The ends were cut back, 6 bases at V and 2 bases at J, with 10 bases in the middle. CDR3 region: CASSPETTNEKLFF. The sequenced part of the CDR3 DNA is TGTGCCAGCTCCCCGGAGACTACTAATGAAAAA.

This clone was seen repeatedly, ten times or more. The junction differs from germline at one of its ends, possibly a read error. From the germline J gene comes the end of the CDR3, since the read stops 3 residues before it. The chain employs TRBV4-2 and TRBJ2-7; D ambiguous. The length of the CDR3 is 14 residues. The germline V gene encodes CDR1 LGHNA and CDR2 YNFKEQ. Incomplete CDR3 DNA: TGCGCCAGCAGCCAAGATTTCCCTTCCTACGAG. Its translation: CASSQDFPSYE. The full-length CDR3 reads as CASSQDFPSYEQYF.

There are many counts of this clone. With the read ending 3 residues before the CDR3 end, the germline J gene is used to fill in that end. This chain uses TRBV10-3 with TRBJ2-7, with a tentative D call TRBD2 (7 bases). CDR1 ENHRY and CDR2 SYGVKD come from the germline V gene. CDR3 length: 15 residues. V was shortened by 6 bases and J by 1 base, with 16 bases between the two germline ends. This CDR3 is CAISPRGQGSYEQYF. The DNA read from the CDR3 is TGTGCCATCAGCCCGCGGGGGCAAGGGTCCTACGAG.

In its sample, this clone was seen many times. The CDR3 protein is CASSDTNTEAFF. The covered CDR3 bases are TGCGCCAGCAGTGACACGAACACTGAA. The V and J genes are TRBV23-1 and TRBJ1-1; D is undetermined. The read gets to within 3 residues of the CDR3 end, and the germline J gene fills in the rest. TRBV23-1 is sorted into the ORF group, with uncertain function. The CDR3 contains 12 residues. V lost 5 bases and J lost 1, with 5 bases in between.

Many counts were recorded for this clone. The CDR3 end falls 3 residues outside the read, so it is completed with the germline J gene. The chain recombines TRBV7-2 with TRBJ2-4, with 10 bases aligning to TRBD2. The CDR3 contains 15 residues. Germline-derived CDR1 and CDR2 are SGHTA and FQGNSA. J was trimmed by 1 base and V by 5 bases; bases with no gene match: 2. This chain's CDR3 is CASSPTSGAKNIQYF. The DNA read from the CDR3 is TGTGCCAGCAGCCCGACTAGCGGGGCCAAAAACATT.

This clone showed up just a few times. Just one base apart from a much larger clone, this may be a read error. CDR3 DNA (partial): TGTGCCTGGAGCCACAGGGGAAATCAGCCG. It translates to CAWSHRGNQP. The entire CDR3 protein reads CAWSHRGNQPQYF. This chain uses TRBV30 with TRBJ2-3, with 7 bases identical to TRBD1. The read gets to within 3 residues of the CDR3 end, and the germline J gene fills in the rest. The germline V gene has CDR1 GTSNPN and CDR2 SVGIG (reference sequence). The CDR3 covers 13 residues. Supplemented by reference TRBV30 and TRBJ2-3, the full variable domain reads SQTIHQWPATLVQPVGSPLSLECTVEGTSNPNLYWYRQAAGRGLQLLFYSVGIGQISSEVPQNLSASRPQDRQFILSSKKLLLSDSGFYLCAWSHRGNQPQYFGPGTRLTVL.

This clone was seen ten or more times. The sequenced fragment ends 3 residues before the CDR3 boundary, so the rest is inferred from the germline J gene. The chain combines TRBV6-2 or TRBV6-3 with TRBJ2-3; 10 bases fit TRBD1. Germline-derived CDR1 and CDR2 are MNHEY and SVGEGT. V was clipped by 1 base and J by 2 bases; unmatched bases: 3. The CDR3 is made up of 16 amino acids. The chain's CDR3 is CASSYYGTGATDTQYF. The CDR3 DNA, read in part, is TGTGCCAGCAGTTACTATGGGACAGGGGCCACAGATACG.

The table lists this clone with many counts. The CDR3 is cut off 3 residues early in the read; its end comes from the germline J gene. The rearrangement uses TRBV6-2 or TRBV6-3 and TRBJ2-7; 8 bases line up with TRBD1. Germline V gene sequence: CDR1 MNHEY, CDR2 SVGEGT. The CDR3 sequence is 15 residues long. Germline trimming cut 8 bases from V and 3 bases from J; bases unmatched to any gene: 12. The CDR3 region is CASGAPNRGVYEQYF. Incomplete CDR3 DNA: TGTGCCAGCGGGGCTCCCAACAGGGGGGTCTACGAG.

Many counts were recorded for this clone. The CDR3 extends 3 residues past the end of the read, so its final part is completed from the germline J gene. The chain has TRBV29-1 and TRBJ2-2; 7 bases match TRBD1. The junction had 7 bases not matched to a gene; V was cut back by 7 bases and J by 2 bases. The CDR3 runs to 14 residues. CDR1 and CDR2 (germline): SQVTM, ANQGSEA. CDR3 loop: CSGKQGINTGELFF. CDR3 bases read: TGCAGCGGAAAACAGGGGATTAACACCGGGGAG.

The sample holds many counts of this clone. The read halts 3 residues ahead of the CDR3 end, with the missing end drawn from the germline J gene. The rearrangement joins TRBV29-1 to TRBJ2-3; the match to TRBD2 covers 7 bases. In germline, CDR1 is SQVTM, CDR2 ANQGSEA. The CDR3 length is 13 residues. J was trimmed by 2 bases and V by 5 bases; bases with no gene match: 4. Here the CDR3 reads CSVRTSPTDTQYF. The sequenced part of the CDR3 DNA is TGCAGCGTTCGGACTAGTCCCACAGATACG.

This clone showed up many times. A junction boundary mismatches the germline segment, possibly from a read error. Sequencing ends 3 residues short of the CDR3 end; the germline J gene provides the rest. The chain recombines TRBV4-2 with TRBJ2-3; TRBD2 matches at 8 bases. Germline-derived CDR1 and CDR2 are LGHNA and YNFKEQ. This CDR3 is built from 16 residues. The CDR3: CASSQEGRGGTDTQYF. The CDR3 bases that were read are TGCGCCAGCAGCCAAGAGGGGCGGGGGGGCACAGATACG.

This clone was seen at least ten times. The CDR3 extends 3 residues past the end of the read, so its final part is completed from the germline J gene. The chain uses TRBV5-6 and TRBJ2-3; 9 bases match TRBD1. The germline V gene encodes CDR1 SGHDT and CDR2 YYEEEE. V lost 1 base and J lost 4; bases outside the gene matches: 1. The CDR3 loop spans 14 amino acids. Incomplete CDR3 DNA: TGTGCCAGCAGCTTGCGACAGGGGGCAGATACG. Protein product: CASSLRQGADT. The complete CDR3 reads CASSLRQGADTQYF. The variable domain in full, completed from reference TRBV5-6 and TRBJ2-3, reads DAGVTQSPTHLIKTRGQQVTLRCSPKSGHDTVSWYQQALGQGPQFIFQYYEEEERQRGNFPDRFSGHQFPNYSSELNVNALLLGDSALYLCASSLRQGADTQYFGPGTRLTVL.

This clone showed up many times. The read halts 3 residues ahead of the CDR3 end, with the missing end drawn from the germline J gene. The V and J genes are TRBV6-2 or TRBV6-3 and TRBJ2-7, with no clear D. Trimming pared 6 bases from V and 3 bases from J, leaving 15 bases between. The CDR3 totals 14 residues. From germline, CDR1 is MNHEY and CDR2 SVGEGT. The CDR3 sequence is CASSGLIGYYEQYF. The sequenced part of the CDR3 DNA is TGTGCCAGCAGCGGATTGATCGGGTACTACGAG.

This clone was detected many times. CDR3: CASSARQGDLNTIYF. The covered CDR3 bases are TGTGCCAGTAGTGCTCGACAGGGGGATCTAAACACC. V gene TRBV19 combines with J gene TRBJ1-3, with 9 bases fitting TRBD1. The read is 3 residues too short to cover the CDR3 end, so that end is filled in from the germline J gene. V lost 5 bases and J lost 6; bases outside the gene matches: 8. CDR3 length: 15 residues. The V gene's germline CDR1 is LNHDA and CDR2 SQIVND (reference sequence).

This clone came up many times. The DNA ends 3 residues before the CDR3 does, and the rest of the CDR3 is filled in from the germline J gene. The chain links TRBV19 to TRBJ2-5; maybe TRBD1 (5 bases). Germline V gene data show CDR1 as LNHDA and CDR2 as SQIVND (reference sequence). This CDR3 spans 15 amino acids. The germline V and J ends were trimmed by 0 bases and 2 bases, with 10 bases remaining between them. The CDR3 bases that were read are TGTGCCAGTAGTATAGAGACAGTACCACAAGAGACC. This gives the protein CASSIETVPQET. The CDR3 as a whole reads CASSIETVPQETQYF.